Presented here are 10 T cell receptor beta chains from one specimen sequenced in a study of early T cells in non-severe SARS-CoV-2 infection. TCRdb reanalysed the 5' RACE reads using MiXCR and keeps one entry per CDR3 protein. The table has more than 55,000 distinct CDR3 sequences, about 8.9% seen once. Sample: whole blood. These receptors all stem from an adult who was a healthcare worker with PCR-confirmed SARS-CoV-2 infection or an uninfected control (not recorded which).

This sequence joins TRBV4-1 and TRBJ2-6; 8 nucleotides align to TRBD1. The V segment lost 1 base and the J segment 0 bases; nucleotides outside the gene matches: 17. CDR1 and CDR2 from the germline V gene are MGHRA and YSYEKL. CDR3 size: 22 residues. The CDR3 sequence: CASSQGRVGFGQGYSGANVLTF. The CDR3 nucleotides are TGCGCCAGCAGCCAAGGGCGTGTGGGCTTCGGACAGGGCTACTCTGGGGCCAACGTCCTGACTTTC.

The table lists this clonotype with many counts. This sequence joins TRBV6-2 or TRBV6-3 and TRBJ2-7, with D possibly TRBD2 on 5 matching bases. Germline V gene sequence: CDR1 MNHEY, CDR2 SVGEGT. Deletions cut 5 bases from V and 7 bases from J, with 12 bases between. CDR3 length equals 12 residues. The CDR3 DNA follows: TGTGCCAGCAGTCTAGGACCGGGGGAGCAGTACTTC. Its translation: CASSLGPGEQYF.

The chain joins TRBV18 to TRBJ1-2, with 9 bases aligning to TRBD1. This CDR3 has 15 amino acids. Germline V lookup: CDR1 KGHSH, CDR2 LQKENI. V lost 2 bases to trimming and J lost 3 bases; unmatched junction nucleotides: 4. CDR3 in amino acids: CASSPGTGPDYGYTF. The CDR3 DNA reads as TGTGCCAGCTCACCAGGGACAGGGCCTGACTATGGCTACACCTTC.

This clonotype was seen more than once but under ten times. The chain uses TRBV7-6 and TRBJ2-1; maybe TRBD2 (6 bases). The CDR3 spans 15 residues. V was trimmed by 5 bases and J by 4 bases, leaving 15 bases between them. CDR1 SGHVS and CDR2 FNYEAQ come from the germline V gene. The CDR3 is CASSTLLGGYNEQFF. CDR3 nucleotide sequence: TGTGCCAGCAGCACTTTATTGGGGGGTTACAATGAGCAGTTCTTC.

This clonotype was counted between two and nine times. V and J are TRBV29-1 and TRBJ2-5; D may match TRBD1 or TRBD2 (5 bases each). V was pared by 4 bases and J by 1 base, with 10 bases between. CDR3 length equals 13 residues. Per germline, CDR1 SQVTM and CDR2 ANQGSEA. CDR3 amino acids: CSVGDGGQETQYF. CDR3 coding DNA: TGCAGCGTTGGGGACGGAGGCCAAGAGACCCAGTACTTC. Filled out from reference TRBV29-1 and TRBJ2-5, the complete variable domain reads SAVISQKPSRDICQRGTSLTIQCQVDSQVTMMFWYRQQPGQSLTLIATANQGSEATYESGFVIDKFPISRPNLTFSTLTVSNMSPEDSSIYLCSVGDGGQETQYFGPGTRLLVL.

This clonotype was recorded many times. This chain connects TRBV6-2 or TRBV6-3 to TRBJ2-5; D call uncertain. Germline loops: CDR1 MNHEY, CDR2 SVGEGT. This CDR3 is built from 12 residues. Trimming took 5 bases from V and 3 from J, leaving 7 bases between them. The DNA of the CDR3 is TGTGCCAGCAGTCCCTCGGAAGAGACCCAGTACTTC. This sequence encodes CASSPSEETQYF.

The chain recombines TRBV6-5 with TRBJ2-7; D might be TRBD1 (6 bases). The germline V and J ends were trimmed by 5 bases and 0 bases, with 17 bases remaining between them. The CDR3 loop spans 16 amino acids. The germline V gene has CDR1 MNHEY and CDR2 SVGAGI. CDR3 in amino acids: CASSPLSADSSYEQYF. Here the CDR3 DNA reads TGTGCCAGCAGTCCTTTGTCGGCGGACAGCTCCTACGAGCAGTACTTC.

This clonotype was observed a few times. The rearrangement links TRBV12-3 or TRBV12-4 to TRBJ1-2; D gene ambiguous. V was shortened by 5 bases and J by 0 bases, with 13 bases between the two germline ends. The CDR3 length is 15 residues. Written as DNA, the CDR3 is TGTGCCAGCAGTCCCGCGGGTACCCCTAACTATGGCTACACCTTC. It specifies CASSPAGTPNYGYTF.

The chain carries TRBV9 and TRBJ2-1; 8 bases agree with TRBD2. Germline assignment: CDR1 SGDLS and CDR2 YYNGEE. The junction had 1 base not matched to a gene; V was cut back by 0 bases and J by 2 bases. The CDR3 loop spans 15 amino acids. In DNA, the CDR3 is TGTGCCAGCAGCGTAGCGGGAGGGCCCTACAATGAGCAGTTCTTC. Amino acids: CASSVAGGPYNEQFF.

This clonotype came up many times. The V call is TRBV6-1, the J call TRBJ1-2; 12 nucleotides align to TRBD1. The J segment lost 5 bases and the V segment lost 3 bases, leaving 7 bases of the junction unmatched. CDR1 is MNHNS, CDR2 SASEGT, per germline. This CDR3 has 16 residues. The CDR3 DNA reads as TGTGCCAGCAGTGAGTCGAGGGACAGGGGGCTTTATGGCTACACCTTC. This encodes CASSESRDRGLYGYTF.